This TCR beta chain was captured by sequencing in a study of T cell responses to AZD1222 COVID-19 vaccine. General study points: Of spike-specific TCRs, nearly half reportedly target regions left unmutated in variants. White British ancestry dominated among donors, who included more females, and clonal diversity was possibly underestimated. Dominant CD4 TCR responses targeted spike regions 160-218 and 743-854.

This clone appeared a single time. What it recognizes is unknown. Method: immunoSEQ multiplex PCR; TCRdb's copy keeps in-frame clones and lacks some. The table lists 100,000 to 150,000 clones, 88% of them singletons, with less than 6.5% in the top ten. This CDR3 has 14 residues. Per germline, CDR1 MNHEY and CDR2 SVGAGI. After removal of 6 bases from V and 1 base from J, the junction contained 3 bases not matched to a gene. The rearrangement links TRBV6-5 to TRBJ1-1; 9 bases align to TRBD1. This TCR was sampled from an adult in good health. This sample comprised peripheral blood, obtained on day 0 of AZD1222 vaccination. CDR3 bases: TGTGCCAGCAGCGGGGGACAGGGGAACACTGAAGCTTTCTTT. Translation gives CASSGGQGNTEAFF.